The following is a T cell receptor beta chain sequence with its context. This clonotype was seen many times. It has no known antigen specificity. Base qualities are not recorded, but no much larger clone differs from it by a single base. Exclusion was applied to patients with uncontrolled infections, other autoimmune diseases, pregnancy or lactation. Clinical symptoms, serum thyroxine and TRAb, thyroid ultrasound, and orbital computed tomography formed the basis for the diagnoses. Total RNA was extracted using Trizol reagent, and RNA quality was assessed on an Agilent 2100 Bioanalyzer. This entry comes from a study of T cells in Graves' hyperthyroidism and ophthalmopathy (dated by TCRdb to the late 2010s). Turning to the overall study: To identify distinguishing TCR V-J signatures, a discovery cohort of 90 to 100 patients was used, comprising approximately 40 with Graves' ophthalmopathy and some 60 with stable Graves' hyperthyroidism. Once sampling was done, hyperthyroidism patients were given methimazole at a starting dose of 30 mg daily, whereas ophthalmopathy patients were given high-dose intravenous methylprednisolone. The 100 discovery patients were randomly split 7:3 into training and test sets. The study also compared thyroid tissue and blood T-cell repertoires from five or six Graves' hyperthyroidism patients. According to the paper, TCR Vbeta CDR3 sequencing was carried out on 135 peripheral blood samples, which came from under 50 ophthalmopathy, around 74 hyperthyroidism and some 17 progressor patients. An independent validation cohort of under 20 hyperthyroidism patients and approximately 17 patients who later progressed to ophthalmopathy tested prospective prediction of ophthalmopathy.

Amplification of TCR beta CDR3 regions was carried out from RNA transcripts. For the first round of RT-PCR on the TCR CDR3, the HTBI primer set was used together with the Qiagen OneStep RT-PCR kit. A second multiplex PCR round built the libraries, followed by size selection and purification. Paired-end sequencing of the libraries was performed with 100 bp reads on an Illumina HiSeq2000. Under the source paper's analysis protocol: SOAPnuke was used to process the raw data, throwing out any read that contained adapters or uncalled bases, had a mean Phred below 15, or lacked an exact constant-primer or identifier match. High-quality paired reads were merged with COPE v1.2.5, and unique nucleotide sequences were defined as clonotypes. MiTCR v1.1 was used to align the clonotypes against IMGT TRBV, TRBD and TRBJ reference segments. Only V-J combinations with frequency above 0.0001, covering roughly 99% of repertoires, were analysed. A TCS score was defined as the ratio of F50 (clonal expansion) to E x V (chaos), with BLOSUM62-based TCRdist applied between CDR3 peptides within each V-J. Welch's t-statistics and random forest reduced fewer than 600 V-J features to 13, which were used in a naive Bayes classifier (R e1071). The similarity between thyroid and blood repertoires was quantified using the Morisita-Horn index. Clones were called with MiXCR by TCRdb after fastp trimmed the public reads at Q25, and only in-frame beta chains were retained. All rows with the same CDR3 protein become a single entry with the most common DNA and genes. The V and J calls shown here were made by TCRdb, not taken from the authors' results. The sample includes 550,000 to 700,000 distinct CDR3 sequences, with 46% observed a single time. The ten largest account for 19% of the sample.

Study-wide conclusions, independent of this receptor: No statistical method was used to fix the sample size in advance, and group allocation was not hidden from the investigators. Ophthalmopathy was separated from stable hyperthyroidism by a 13 V-J signature model, with 85% to 90% sensitivity and just over 81% specificity obtained in cross-validation and 80%/75% obtained in testing. Most expanded thyroid clonotypes (frequency above 0.001) were also detected in blood, suggesting blood repertoires may reflect thyroid immune responses. In validation, the model predicted progression to ophthalmopathy with 55% to 71% sensitivity and roughly 72% specificity, a median of 6.5 months before onset.

For CDR1 and CDR2, the germline V gene lists MGHRA and YSYEKL. From its cysteine to its phenylalanine, the CDR3 spans 15 amino acids. Only the CDR3 region is kept as DNA, spanning 45 bases read in frame from base 1. V has 0 bases trimmed and J has 9 bases trimmed; junction bases matching no gene number 4. The specimen was peripheral blood or thyroid tissue (not recorded which). The receptor was isolated from an adult woman with Graves' disease, either hyperthyroidism or ophthalmopathy (not recorded which). The chain is encoded by TRBV4-1 joined to TRBJ1-6; 8 central nucleotides agree with TRBD1. The nucleotide sequence is TGCGCCAGCAGCCAAGAGGGACAGGAAAGTTCACCCCTCCACTTT. Its protein reads: CASSQEGQESSPLHF.